This T cell receptor beta chain was captured by sequencing in a study of blood T cells in healthy people across ages. Study-wide points: Estimates of diversity drawn from one million T cells were considered underestimates.

This clonotype appeared a few times. What it binds is not known. Donor samples were obtained from healthy Caucasian individuals from Russia, aged 6 to 90. Through a sample-barcoded 5' primer and a J-beta primer mix, a second PCR was run for roughly 6 to 12 cycles. TCRdb itself ran the 5' RACE reads through MiXCR, one entry per CDR3 protein. The sample records some 1.5 million distinct CDR3 sequences, approximately 42% being singletons. The receptor comes from a woman aged 18-35 years in good health. Sequencing was performed on blood.

Here the CDR3 DNA reads TGTGCCAGCAGCCACCACACTGTAAAAGAGACCCAGTACTTC. Its protein is CASSHHTVKETQYF. The chain employs TRBV7-9 and TRBJ2-5; D remains unclear. Trimming removed 5 bases at V and 3 bases at J, with 13 bases between. This CDR3 has 14 residues. Germline CDR1 reads SEHNR; CDR2 reads FQNEAQ (reference sequence).